This TCR beta chain appears in the sequencing data of a study of T-cell reconstitution after alpha-beta-depleted transplantation in children. This clonotype was picked up a small number of times. Construction of the TCRbeta library involved unique molecular identifiers. Each CDR3 protein gets one entry after TCRdb re-called the PCR reads with MiXCR. Of around 420,000 distinct CDR3 sequences in the sample, 16% were seen once. CDR3 size: 15 residues. Trimming at V came to 2 bases and at J to 6 bases, leaving 5 bases not matched to a gene. Germline CDR1 DFQATT, CDR2 SNEGSKA (reference sequence). The V call is TRBV20-1, the J call TRBJ2-1; 12 bases are a match to TRBD2. The sequence derives from a boy under three years old who had a stem cell transplant for Wiskott-Aldrich syndrome, so the T cells may come from the graft donor. The sequencing here drew on PBMCs, mostly from graft donor cells, taken 360 days after TCRalphabeta/CD19-depleted stem cell transplant. CDR3 nucleotides: TGCAGTGCTAGAAGACTAGCGGGAGTCCCCAATGAGCAGTTCTTC. It is translated as CSARRLAGVPNEQFF.